Each of the 26 T cell receptor beta chains below was sequenced from the same sample in a study of blood T cells in healthy people across ages. PCR was performed a second time for about 7 to 11 cycles using a sample-barcoded 5' primer and a J-beta primer mix. TCRdb redid the calling of the 5' RACE reads with MiXCR, one entry per CDR3 protein. Found here are 910,000 or so distinct CDR3 sequences, 51% of them singletons; the top ten hold 20% to 25%. Sample: blood. These receptors originate from a woman aged 60-70 years in good health.

The gene calls are TRBV20-1 and TRBJ2-5, with 7 bases matching TRBD1. This CDR3 has 14 amino acids. With 6 bases clipped from V and 1 base from J, the junction kept 8 bases outside the gene matches. Per germline, CDR1 DFQATT and CDR2 SNEGSKA (reference sequence). The CDR3, as DNA: TGCAGTGCGGGAACAGGGGTGGTCCAAGAGACCCAGTACTTC. This gives the protein CSAGTGVVQETQYF.

The chain recombines TRBV29-1 with TRBJ1-2; no clear D gene. V dropped 1 base and J dropped 4 bases, with 16 bases sitting between them. Germline CDR1 is SQVTM and CDR2 is ANQGSEA. The CDR3 sequence is 15 residues long. CDR3 sequence (DNA): TGCAGCGTTGAAGTAGGTCTCGCAGCTAGCTATGGCTACACCTTC. Translated: CSVEVGLAASYGYTF. Filled out from reference TRBV29-1 and TRBJ1-2, the complete variable domain reads SAVISQKPSRDICQRGTSLTIQCQVDSQVTMMFWYRQQPGQSLTLIATANQGSEATYESGFVIDKFPISRPNLTFSTLTVSNMSPEDSSIYLCSVEVGLAASYGYTFGSGTRLTVV.

The chain is built from TRBV5-1 and TRBJ2-5; 7 positions agree with TRBD2. The CDR3 length is 16 residues. Germline V lookup: CDR1 SGHRS, CDR2 YFSETQ. After removal of 4 bases from V and 2 bases from J, the junction contained 11 bases not matched to a gene. The CDR3 loop reads CASSPWGGEDQETQYF. The DNA of the CDR3 is TGCGCCAGCAGCCCGTGGGGAGGGGAGGATCAAGAGACCCAGTACTTC. The whole variable domain, remainder taken from reference TRBV5-1 and TRBJ2-5, is KAGVTQTPRYLIKTRGQQVTLSCSPISGHRSVSWYQQTPGQGLQFLFEYFSETQRNKGNFPGRFSGRQFSNSRSEMNVSTLELGDSALYLCASSPWGGEDQETQYFGPGTRLLVL.

The chain recombines TRBV20-1 with TRBJ2-5; 7 nucleotides match TRBD2. V shed 6 bases, J shed 11 bases, and the junction held 21 bases outside the gene matches. Germline CDR1 reads DFQATT; CDR2 reads SNEGSKA (reference sequence). The CDR3 has 15 residues. Here the CDR3 DNA reads TGCAGTGCCACCACCCTAGCGGTTTCGAACAATGAGCAGTACTTC. Its translation is CSATTLAVSNNEQYF.

The chain combines TRBV4-1 with TRBJ2-5; TRBD1 aligns across 8 bases. CDR3 size: 18 residues. Germline V gives CDR1 MGHRA, CDR2 YSYEKL. Trimming at V came to 1 base and at J to 5 bases, leaving 15 bases not matched to a gene. CDR3 amino acids: CASSQAQGTGQGWETQYF. CDR3 nucleotide sequence: TGCGCCAGCAGCCAAGCCCAAGGGACAGGACAAGGGTGGGAGACCCAGTACTTC.

The chain uses TRBV6-1 and TRBJ2-5; D could derive from TRBD1 or TRBD2 (5 bases each). The assigned J gene may be wrong: the sequence end matches TRBJ2-7 better. Germline V gene sequence: CDR1 MNHNS, CDR2 SASEGT. CDR3 length: 15 residues. The CDR3 spells CASSEALGRVYEQYF. Written as DNA, the CDR3 is TGTGCCAGCAGTGAAGCATTGGGACGGGTATACGAGCAGTACTTC.

A few counts support this clonotype. The chain combines TRBV12-3 or TRBV12-4 with TRBJ1-2; 8 nucleotides line up with TRBD1. V trimming: 1 base; J trimming: 7 bases; junction bases outside the gene matches: 5. The CDR3 has 14 amino acids. CDR3 region: CASSLGTGNGGYTF. CDR3 nucleotides: TGTGCCAGCAGTTTAGGGACAGGGAACGGTGGCTACACCTTC.

This clonotype was seen at least ten times. The V gene is TRBV20-1, the J gene TRBJ2-1; 14 bases agree with TRBD2. J was trimmed by 3 bases and V by 6 bases; bases with no gene match: 13. The CDR3 is 18 amino acids. From germline, CDR1 is DFQATT and CDR2 SNEGSKA (reference sequence). CDR3 sequence: CSAIGLAGGGGLYNEQFF. CDR3 coding DNA: TGCAGTGCAATCGGACTAGCGGGAGGCGGGGGCCTCTACAATGAGCAGTTCTTC.

The CDR3 nucleotides read TGTGCCAGCAGTGGGAATCAGTACCAAGAGACCCAGTACTTC. Protein sequence: CASSGNQYQETQYF. The chain recombines TRBV2 with TRBJ2-5, with unresolved D. The CDR3 contains 14 residues. The germline CDR1 and CDR2 sequences are SNHLY and FYNNEI. V was trimmed by 4 bases and J by 0 bases, leaving 9 bases between them.

This CDR3 reads CAISESGTSGRSEQYF. The CDR3 nucleotides read TGTGCCATCAGTGAGTCGGGGACTAGCGGGAGAAGCGAGCAGTACTTC. The chain uses TRBV10-3 and TRBJ2-5; TRBD2 matches 14 bases. The closer fit of TRBJ2-7 to the DNA end suggests the J call may be wrong. The CDR3 consists of 16 residues. Germline loops: CDR1 ENHRY, CDR2 SYGVKD.

This clonotype was seen only a few times. The CDR3: CASSQGTTTGWPEAFF. The CDR3, as DNA: TGCGCCAGCAGCCAAGGAACGACGACGGGCTGGCCTGAAGCTTTCTTT. This chain uses TRBV4-1 with TRBJ1-1; D is uncertain. Germline V CDR1 and CDR2: MGHRA, YSYEKL. V was cut by 1 base and J by 6 bases, with 18 bases left in between. The CDR3 is made up of 16 amino acids.

J is TRBJ2-5 and V is TRBV5-1, with D unresolved. Matching the DNA end better, TRBJ2-7 makes the J call doubtful. The CDR3 extends over 14 amino acids. Germline V CDR1 and CDR2: SGHRS, YFSETQ. This CDR3 reads CASWPGGLSYEQYF. The CDR3 nucleotides are TGCGCCAGCTGGCCTGGCGGTTTGTCCTACGAGCAGTACTTC.

This clonotype was found once. One base away lies a much larger clone, so this may be a sequencing read error. The chain is built from TRBV2 and TRBJ2-6; D is perhaps TRBD2 (6 bases). CDR3 length: 16 residues. Germline CDR1 is SNHLY and CDR2 is FYNNEI. The ends were cut back, 2 bases at V and 3 bases at J, with 11 bases in the middle. The DNA of the CDR3 is TGTGCCAGCAGTGAACTGGGACTCTTTGGGGCCAACGTCCTGACTTTC. This encodes CASSELGLFGANVLTF. Looking up the rest from reference TRBV2 and TRBJ2-6 gives the full variable domain: EPEVTQTPSHQVTQMGQEVILRCVPISNHLYFYWYRQILGQKVEFLVSFYNNEISEKSEIFDDQFSVERPDGSNFTLKIRSTKLEDSAMYFCASSELGLFGANVLTFGAGSRLTVL.

V usage is TRBV2 and J usage is TRBJ2-1; 10 bases are shared with TRBD2. The V and J ends lost 6 bases and 0 bases, in that order; junction bases with no gene match: 5. The CDR3 contains 16 residues. Germline lookup yields CDR1 SNHLY and CDR2 FYNNEI. CDR3 sequence: CASRLAGPSSYNEQFF. DNA for the CDR3: TGTGCCAGCAGACTAGCGGGGCCGAGCTCCTACAATGAGCAGTTCTTC.

The sample holds a few counts of this clonotype. The rearrangement links TRBV20-1 to TRBJ2-5; D gene unclear. Germline V lookup: CDR1 DFQATT, CDR2 SNEGSKA (reference sequence). Trimming removed 0 bases from V and 5 bases from J, with 10 bases in between. CDR3 size: 13 residues. The DNA for the CDR3 is TGCAGTGCTAGAGAGACCGCTCGGGAGACCCAGTACTTC. Translated: CSARETARETQYF.

This chain connects TRBV5-1 to TRBJ2-4; 8 bases are shared with TRBD1. The germline gives CDR1 SGHRS, CDR2 YFSETQ. The length of the CDR3 is 17 residues. Trimming removed 0 bases from V and 0 bases from J; junction bases left unmatched: 5. DNA of the CDR3: TGCGCCAGCAGCTTGGACAGGGGGGAATTAGCCAAAAACATTCAGTACTTC. Amino acids: CASSLDRGELAKNIQYF.

This chain links TRBV5-1 with TRBJ2-7; no definite D call. CDR1 is SGHRS and CDR2 is YFSETQ in the germline V gene. Trimming shortened V by 0 bases and J by 0 bases, and 10 bases separated the two germline ends. The CDR3 is 15 amino acids. Here the CDR3 reads CASSLELGSSYEQYF. The DNA for the CDR3 is TGCGCCAGCAGCTTGGAACTGGGAAGCTCCTACGAGCAGTACTTC.

The chain has TRBV2 and TRBJ2-1; 8 bases align to TRBD1. J lost 0 bases, V lost 4 bases, and 5 bases had no gene match. The CDR3 spans 16 residues. CDR1 and CDR2 from the germline V gene are SNHLY and FYNNEI. CDR3 sequence reads: CASSGRQGSSYNEQFF. CDR3 nucleotide sequence: TGTGCCAGCAGTGGCCGACAGGGGAGCTCCTACAATGAGCAGTTCTTC. The full variable domain, in which reference TRBV2 and TRBJ2-1 provide the parts outside the CDR3, is EPEVTQTPSHQVTQMGQEVILRCVPISNHLYFYWYRQILGQKVEFLVSFYNNEISEKSEIFDDQFSVERPDGSNFTLKIRSTKLEDSAMYFCASSGRQGSSYNEQFFGPGTRLTVL.

V and J are TRBV28 and TRBJ2-1; possible D gene TRBD2, 5 bases. Germline V lookup: CDR1 MDHEN, CDR2 SYDVKM. The CDR3 sequence is 14 residues long. The ends were cut back, 3 bases at V and 2 bases at J, with 8 bases in the middle. CDR3 in amino acids: CASSLRATYNEQFF. DNA for the CDR3: TGTGCCAGCAGTTTGCGGGCGACCTACAATGAGCAGTTCTTC.

This chain joins TRBV29-1 and TRBJ2-3, with D perhaps being TRBD1 or TRBD2 (5 bases each). This CDR3 is built from 14 residues. Germline V lookup: CDR1 SQVTM, CDR2 ANQGSEA. V was shortened by 4 bases and J by 1 base, with 12 bases between the two germline ends. CDR3 region: CSVAAGTRTDTQYF. In DNA, the CDR3 is TGCAGCGTTGCGGCAGGGACCCGCACAGATACGCAGTATTTT.

This clonotype was counted only a few times. The chain links TRBV5-1 to TRBJ2-5; 8 nucleotides match TRBD2. Trimming at V came to 8 bases and at J to 4 bases, leaving 7 bases not matched to a gene. Germline CDR1 SGHRS, CDR2 YFSETQ. This CDR3 spans 13 amino acids. CDR3 in amino acids: CASSGTLGETQYF. The CDR3, as DNA: TGCGCCAGTAGCGGGACGCTGGGAGAGACCCAGTACTTC.

This clonotype appeared once. CDR3 coding DNA: TGCAGTGCTAGAGGGGCGGGAGGGAAGAGAGTCGATGAGCAGTTCTTC. Protein sequence: CSARGAGGKRVDEQFF. The chain couples TRBV20-1 to TRBJ2-1, with TRBD2 identical over 9 bases. Losses at the gene ends were 1 base for V and 8 bases for J; bases not matched to a gene: 12. This CDR3 contains 16 residues. Germline CDR1 DFQATT, CDR2 SNEGSKA (reference sequence).

This clonotype turned up a few times. V is TRBV25-1 and J is TRBJ1-5; 8 bases line up with TRBD1. CDR1 is MGHDK, CDR2 SYGVNS, per germline. The CDR3 has 15 amino acids. J lost 7 bases, V lost 3 bases, and 8 bases had no gene match. As DNA, the CDR3 is TGTGCCAGCAGTGAGATGACAGGGGAGGAACAGCCCCAGCATTTT. This gives the protein CASSEMTGEEQPQHF. Full variable domain (outside the CDR3, taken from reference TRBV25-1 and TRBJ1-5): EADIYQTPRYLVIGTGKKITLECSQTMGHDKMYWYQQDPGMELHLIHYSYGVNSTEKGDLSSESTVSRIRTEHFPLTLESARPSHTSQYLCASSEMTGEEQPQHFGDGTRLSIL.

The CDR3 DNA is TGTGCCAGCAGGGCAGGGGCACACTTGAACACTGAAGCTTTCTTT. Translated, it gives CASRAGAHLNTEAFF. The chain uses TRBV27 and TRBJ1-1, with D perhaps matching TRBD1 (6 bases). V gave up 6 bases and J gave up 0 bases, with 14 bases separating them. CDR3 length: 15 residues. Per the germline V gene, CDR1 is MNHEY and CDR2 is SMNVEV (reference sequence).

This clonotype came up a few times. The chain has TRBV28 and TRBJ2-7; 8 bases fit TRBD2. V trimming: 5 bases; J trimming: 9 bases; junction bases outside the gene matches: 18. Germline CDR1 MDHEN, CDR2 SYDVKM. CDR3 length: 16 residues. The CDR3 loop is CASSAGAGEVPVGQYF. CDR3 bases: TGTGCCAGCAGTGCCGGAGCGGGAGAGGTTCCGGTAGGGCAGTACTTC.

The sample holds a few counts of this clonotype. The CDR3 here is CASSFRQGAYEQYF. The DNA of the CDR3 is TGCGCCAGCAGCTTTCGACAGGGTGCCTACGAGCAGTACTTC. The genes are TRBV5-1 and TRBJ2-7, with 7 nucleotides matching TRBD1. Germline lookup yields CDR1 SGHRS and CDR2 YFSETQ. Trimming at V came to 2 bases and at J to 2 bases, leaving 4 bases not matched to a gene. The CDR3 consists of 14 residues.